Below, 32 T cell receptor beta chains from the same sample are listed, as sequenced in a study of a mutant IDH1 vaccine in newly diagnosed glioma. Only in-frame clones appear in the TCRdb table, and some are missing; sequencing was by immunoSEQ multiplex PCR. The top ten clones hold 5.5% to 8.5% of a sample with about 48,000 clones, approximately 80% of them seen once. Time point meaning: week 35, safety follow-up. The study gave 300 ug of mutant IDH1 20-mer peptide per vaccine dose, with topical imiquimod. These receptors have no identified antigens. Sequencing was performed on PBMCs, taken from a glioma patient whose treatment included an IDH1 peptide vaccine. The receptors stem from a man aged 35 to 55 with glioma.

The chain links TRBV20-1 to TRBJ1-2; D gene unclear. V gave up 5 bases and J gave up 5 bases, with 9 bases separating them. CDR1 DFQATT and CDR2 SNEGSKA come from the germline V gene (reference sequence). The CDR3 spans 11 residues. In DNA, the CDR3 is TGCAGTGCTTCGACCGGGTATGGCTACACCTTC. This translates into CSASTGYGYTF.

About this clone: This sample also contains other DNA sequences that code for the same CDR3. This rearrangement joins TRBV5-1 to TRBJ1-6, with 8 bases aligning to TRBD1. This CDR3 is 14 amino acids long. V gave up 2 bases and J gave up 6 bases; unmatched junction bases: 1. CDR1 SGHRS and CDR2 YFSETQ come from the germline V gene. The CDR3 sequence is CASSLGQGNSPLHF. The DNA of the CDR3 is TGCGCCAGCAGCTTAGGACAGGGTAATTCACCCCTCCACTTT.

In its sample, this clone ranks as medium-sized. CDR3 protein: CASSLSGQSNEQFF. In DNA form, the CDR3 reads TGTGCCAGCAGCTTATCTGGGCAGAGCAATGAGCAGTTCTTC. V gene TRBV11-3 combines with J gene TRBJ2-1; D unresolved. Germline values: CDR1 SGHNT, CDR2 YENEEA. The V and J ends lost 2 bases and 6 bases respectively, with 11 bases between them. The CDR3 runs to 14 residues. The full variable domain, completed using reference TRBV11-3 and TRBJ2-1, is EAGVVQSPRYKIIEKKQPVAFWCNPISGHNTLYWYLQNLGQGPELLIRYENEEAVDDSQLPKDRFSAERLKGVDSTLKIQPAELGDSAVYLCASSLSGQSNEQFFGPGTRLTVL.

The V call is TRBV5-6, the J call TRBJ2-1; D may match TRBD1 or TRBD2 (5 bases each). The CDR3 contains 16 residues. Germline V gene sequence: CDR1 SGHDT, CDR2 YYEEEE. Trimming removed 0 bases from V and 5 bases from J, with 15 bases in between. In nucleotides, the CDR3 is TGTGCCAGCAGCTTGGAGAGGGGCCTCTGGAACAATGAGCAGTTCTTC. It codes for CASSLERGLWNNEQFF.

This clone was seen a handful of times. J is TRBJ1-4 and V is TRBV2; 7 bases map to TRBD1. J gave up 8 bases and V 4 bases, and 10 bases lay outside the gene matches. This CDR3 region has 15 residues. Germline CDR1 is SNHLY and CDR2 is FYNNEI. In nucleotides, the CDR3 is TGTGCCAGCAGTGTCGGGACAGCCGACGGGGAAAAACTGTTTTTT. Encoded protein: CASSVGTADGEKLFF.

The V gene is TRBV29-1, the J gene TRBJ2-3, with 9 bases lining up with TRBD1. The CDR3 has 14 amino acids. The V gene end was trimmed by 6 bases and the J gene end by 6 bases; junction bases not matched to a gene: 10. Germline CDR1 is SQVTM and CDR2 is ANQGSEA. The CDR3: CSVLGQGFLDTQYF. CDR3 in DNA: TGCAGCGTCTTGGGACAGGGTTTTCTGGATACGCAGTATTTT.

In this sample, this clone turned up once. The chain is built from TRBV6-5 and TRBJ2-1; no definite D call. Between the trimmed V and J ends, which lost 3 bases and 4 bases, there was a span of 7 bases. The CDR3 length is 13 residues. In germline, CDR1 is MNHEY, CDR2 SVGAGI. DNA for the CDR3: TGTGCCAGCAGTTATGGACGGTACAATGAGCAGTTCTTC. This translates into CASSYGRYNEQFF.

Only a few counts were recorded for this clone. The genes are TRBV5-5 and TRBJ1-2; maybe TRBD1 (5 bases). The CDR3 contains 13 residues. Germline V gene sequence: CDR1 SGHKS, CDR2 YYEKEE (reference sequence). Trimming pared 5 bases from V and 4 bases from J, leaving 12 bases between. CDR3 bases: TGTGCCAGCAGATTAACTGGGGCCTATGGCTACACCTTC. This codes for CASRLTGAYGYTF.

J is TRBJ2-1 and V is TRBV19, with TRBD1 matching over 7 bases. CDR3 length: 16 amino acids. With 6 bases clipped from V and 3 bases from J, the junction kept 11 bases outside the gene matches. The germline V gene has CDR1 LNHDA and CDR2 SQIVND (reference sequence). The CDR3 region is CASRRDGTANYNEQFF. The DNA for the CDR3 is TGTGCCAGTAGGCGAGACGGGACAGCCAACTACAATGAGCAGTTCTTC.

The chain carries TRBV27 and TRBJ2-7, with 8 bases lining up with TRBD1. The CDR3 consists of 15 residues. The V gene end was trimmed by 0 bases and the J gene end by 3 bases; junction bases not matched to a gene: 4. The germline V gene has CDR1 MNHEY and CDR2 SMNVEV (reference sequence). CDR3 amino acids: CASSLSNDRGYEQYF. CDR3 sequence (DNA): TGTGCCAGCAGTTTATCCAACGACAGGGGCTACGAGCAGTACTTC.

The V and J genes are TRBV19 and TRBJ1-2, with 7 bases lining up with TRBD1. J gave up 5 bases and V 0 bases, and 3 bases lay outside the gene matches. The CDR3 totals 14 residues. Germline CDR1 and CDR2: LNHDA and SQIVND (reference sequence). The chain's CDR3 is CASSIDGTAYGYTF. In DNA, the CDR3 is TGTGCCAGTAGTATAGATGGGACAGCATATGGCTACACCTTC.

In its sample, this clone was seen once. The rearrangement links TRBV2 to TRBJ1-6, with D hard to call. CDR1 and CDR2 from the germline V gene are SNHLY and FYNNEI. Between the trimmed V and J ends, which lost 7 bases and 5 bases, there was a span of 12 bases. The CDR3 length is 14 residues. This CDR3 reads CASKVEIHNSPLHF. The CDR3 DNA sequence: TGTGCCAGCAAGGTGGAAATCCATAATTCACCCCTCCACTTT.

The chain links TRBV30 to TRBJ2-1; maybe TRBD1 (6 bases). From germline, CDR1 is GTSNPN and CDR2 SVGIG (reference sequence). The CDR3 covers 12 residues. Trimming pared 8 bases from V and 10 bases from J, leaving 18 bases between. This CDR3 reads CARMAGRGEQFF. Here the CDR3 DNA reads TGTGCCCGCATGGCCGGCAGGGGCGAGCAGTTCTTC.

The V call is TRBV6-1, the J call TRBJ2-4; TRBD1 aligns across 9 bases. The germline CDR1 and CDR2 sequences are MNHNS and SASEGT. V lost 5 bases, J lost 4 bases, and 3 bases stayed unmatched. The CDR3 sequence is 14 residues long. Written as DNA, the CDR3 is TGTGCCAGCAGTCGGACAGGGGAGAAAAACATTCAGTACTTC. This gives the protein CASSRTGEKNIQYF.

The chain couples TRBV6-6 to TRBJ2-7; the D gene could be TRBD1 or TRBD2 (6 bases each). CDR3 size: 16 residues. With 0 bases removed from V and 4 bases from J, the gap between germline ends came to 16 bases. CDR1 MNHNY and CDR2 SVGAGI come from the germline V gene (reference sequence). The CDR3 sequence is CASSYSTGGAGYEQYF. The DNA for the CDR3 is TGTGCCAGCAGTTACTCTACCGGGGGCGCGGGGTACGAGCAGTACTTC.

The rearrangement links TRBV6-5 to TRBJ2-1; 9 nucleotides align to TRBD1. V shed 8 bases and J 3 bases; nucleotides not matched to a gene: 8. The CDR3 is made up of 15 amino acids. Germline CDR1 reads MNHEY; CDR2 reads SVGAGI. Here the CDR3 reads CASGPGQGFYNEQFF. The CDR3 bases are TGTGCCAGCGGACCGGGACAGGGTTTCTACAATGAGCAGTTCTTC.

This clone was seen more than once but under ten times. The rearrangement uses TRBV6-5 and TRBJ1-3; 10 positions match TRBD1. From germline, CDR1 is MNHEY and CDR2 SVGAGI. Trimming at V came to 6 bases and at J to 4 bases, leaving 6 bases not matched to a gene. This CDR3 is built from 15 residues. The CDR3 sequence: CASRRQGAEGNTIYF. The CDR3 DNA follows: TGTGCCAGCAGGAGACAGGGGGCGGAAGGAAACACCATATATTTT.

V and J are TRBV6-1 and TRBJ2-7; no firm D call. The CDR3 has 13 residues. The V end lost 3 bases, the J end lost 1 base, and 7 bases lay between the germline ends. CDR1 MNHNS and CDR2 SASEGT come from the germline V gene. CDR3 DNA: TGTGCCAGCAGTGAGGACGGTTCCTACGAGCAGTACTTC. This translates into CASSEDGSYEQYF.

This chain connects TRBV7-9 to TRBJ2-5, with D uncertain. CDR1 and CDR2 (germline): SEHNR, FQNEAQ (reference sequence). V lost 5 bases and J lost 7, with 17 bases in between. CDR3 length equals 14 residues. CDR3 residues: CASSPSASSMTQYF. The CDR3 nucleotides read TGTGCCAGCAGCCCTAGTGCCTCCTCCATGACCCAGTACTTC.

This rearrangement joins TRBV4-1 to TRBJ2-7; 10 bases match TRBD2. The germline gives CDR1 MGHRA, CDR2 YSYEKL. The CDR3 is 15 amino acids. V gave up 4 bases and J gave up 5 bases; unmatched junction bases: 8. The CDR3 sequence is CASSPLAGSRHEQYF. The CDR3, as DNA: TGCGCCAGCAGCCCACTAGCGGGGAGCCGCCACGAGCAGTACTTC.

The chain is built from TRBV7-8 and TRBJ1-4; 7 bases are shared with TRBD1. V shed 4 bases, J shed 5 bases, and the junction held 10 bases outside the gene matches. This CDR3 is 16 amino acids long. CDR1 is SGHVS, CDR2 FQNEAQ, per germline. CDR3 amino acids: CASSSNGQALNEKLFF. DNA of the CDR3: TGTGCCAGCAGCTCGAACGGACAGGCGCTAAATGAAAAACTGTTTTTT.

V and J are TRBV29-1 and TRBJ1-2, with TRBD1 as a possible D gene (5 bases). Between the trimmed V and J ends, which lost 4 bases and 4 bases, there was a span of 10 bases. The germline V gene has CDR1 SQVTM and CDR2 ANQGSEA. The CDR3 is 12 amino acids. This CDR3 is CSVGDGAYGYTF. The CDR3 DNA reads TGCAGCGTTGGGGATGGGGCCTATGGCTACACCTTC.

The V call is TRBV30, the J call TRBJ2-1; the D gene is possibly TRBD1 (6 bases). This CDR3 is 14 amino acids long. Germline V gene sequence: CDR1 GTSNPN, CDR2 SVGIG (reference sequence). The V and J ends lost 4 bases and 1 base respectively, with 11 bases between them. CDR3 amino acids: CAWKQGLSYNEQFF. CDR3 in DNA: TGTGCCTGGAAACAGGGTCTTTCCTACAATGAGCAGTTCTTC.

The chain uses TRBV5-4 and TRBJ2-1; D is possibly TRBD2 (6 bases). Germline V gene sequence: CDR1 SGHNT, CDR2 YYREEE (reference sequence). The CDR3 covers 15 residues. V gave up 0 bases and J gave up 6 bases, with 13 bases separating them. As DNA, the CDR3 is TGTGCCAGCAGCTTGGAGGTCGGGGGTCGCAATGAGCAGTTCTTC. Protein sequence: CASSLEVGGRNEQFF.

The chain uses TRBV6-4 and TRBJ1-2, with a weak D call TRBD1 (5 bases). V dropped 5 bases and J dropped 8 bases, with 15 bases sitting between them. Germline loops: CDR1 MRHNA, CDR2 SNTAGT. This CDR3 is built from 13 residues. The CDR3 protein is CASSPNEGVGYTF. DNA of the CDR3: TGTGCCAGCAGTCCCAACGAAGGGGTAGGCTACACCTTC.

This rearrangement joins TRBV5-5 to TRBJ1-2; maybe TRBD1 (6 bases). V lost 1 base, J lost 7 bases, and 11 bases lay in between. CDR1 and CDR2 from the germline V gene are SGHKS and YYEKEE (reference sequence). There are 13 residues in the CDR3. The DNA for the CDR3 is TGTGCCAGCAGCTTGTCAGGGGCCGGTGGCTACACCTTC. Translated, it gives CASSLSGAGGYTF.

V is TRBV27 and J is TRBJ1-2; D might be TRBD1 (6 bases). CDR1 and CDR2 from the germline V gene are MNHEY and SMNVEV (reference sequence). This CDR3 spans 15 amino acids. V lost 5 bases to trimming and J lost 5 bases, with 18 bases between them. CDR3 DNA sequence: TGTGCCAGCAGTGGAGGAGGGGGAAGGGGTTATGGCTACACCTTC. Its translation: CASSGGGGRGYGYTF.

The V and J genes are TRBV6-5 and TRBJ2-7, with D maybe TRBD1 (5 bases). This CDR3 comprises 13 residues. Germline V gives CDR1 MNHEY, CDR2 SVGAGI. V lost 8 bases to trimming and J lost 1 base, with 12 bases between them. CDR3 bases: TGTGCCAGCCGACAGTCTCATTCCTACGAGCAGTACTTC. It yields the protein CASRQSHSYEQYF.

A remark on this clone: The junction shows a germline mismatch at one end, possibly a read error. V usage is TRBV20-1 and J usage is TRBJ2-7; possible D gene TRBD2, 5 bases. The CDR3 consists of 11 residues. The germline V gene encodes CDR1 DFQATT and CDR2 SNEGSKA (reference sequence). The CDR3 sequence: CSARGSNEQYF. The CDR3 DNA is TGCAGTGCAAGAGGGAGCAACGAGCAGTACTTC.

This sequence joins TRBV2 and TRBJ2-3; 7 bases align to TRBD2. Germline V gives CDR1 SNHLY, CDR2 FYNNEI. The CDR3 totals 14 residues. V lost 4 bases and J lost 4; bases outside the gene matches: 5. The CDR3 region has the DNA TGTGCCAGCAGTGCGGGCGGGGGTGCAGATACGCAGTATTTT. Its protein product is CASSAGGGADTQYF.

This chain joins TRBV27 and TRBJ2-7; 8 nucleotides match TRBD1. The CDR3 covers 14 residues. Losses at the gene ends were 0 bases for V and 3 bases for J; bases not matched to a gene: 1. Looked up from germline, CDR1 is MNHEY and CDR2 is SMNVEV (reference sequence). The CDR3 spells CASSLSGTGYEQYF. The CDR3, as DNA: TGTGCCAGCAGTTTATCCGGGACAGGCTACGAGCAGTACTTC.

The chain combines TRBV6-1 with TRBJ1-1; unclear D gene. The CDR3 covers 12 residues. Trimming cost V 5 bases and J 5 bases, with 9 bases left between them. Germline V gives CDR1 MNHNS, CDR2 SASEGT. The CDR3 nucleotides read TGTGCCAGCAGTCTCCGCGGGACTGAAGCTTTCTTT. Translation: CASSLRGTEAFF.